These 29 T cell receptor beta chains were sequenced from one sample in a study of monozygotic twins with inflammatory bowel disease. TCRdb reanalyzed the 5' RACE reads, giving one entry per CDR3 protein sequence and no DNA. Across just over 300,000 distinct CDR3 sequences, the top ten clones capture 5.6% of the sample. Material: blood. These receptors originate from a human donor with ulcerative colitis or Crohn's disease, or a healthy co-twin of an affected twin (not recorded which).

The chain has TRBV29-1 and TRBJ1-4; the D gene TCRdb calls, TRBD1, cannot be checked with no DNA. Germline CDR1 reads SQVTM; CDR2 reads ANQGSEA. This CDR3 comprises 13 residues. This CDR3 reads CSVDEGANEKLFF. Combining the CDR3 with reference TRBV29-1 and TRBJ1-4 gives the whole variable domain SAVISQKPSRDICQRGTSLTIQCQVDSQVTMMFWYRQQPGQSLTLIATANQGSEATYESGFVIDKFPISRPNLTFSTLTVSNMSPEDSSIYLCSVDEGANEKLFFGSGTQLSVL.

The chain combines TRBV5-5 with TRBJ1-2; absent DNA, TCRdb's TRBD1 call cannot be checked. Germline CDR1 reads SGHKS; CDR2 reads YYEKEE (reference sequence). This CDR3 spans 14 amino acids. The CDR3 is CASSRDRVNYGYTF. Combining the CDR3 with reference TRBV5-5 and TRBJ1-2 gives the whole variable domain DAGVTQSPTHLIKTRGQQVTLRCSPISGHKSVSWYQQVLGQGPQFIFQYYEKEERGRGNFPDRFSARQFPNYSSELNVNALLLGDSALYLCASSRDRVNYGYTFGSGTRLTVV.

The chain combines TRBV6-5 with TRBJ2-5; absent DNA, TCRdb's TRBD2 call cannot be checked. Germline V gives CDR1 MNHEY, CDR2 SVGAGI. This CDR3 contains 14 residues. This CDR3 is CASSLHRGAETQYF.

V usage is TRBV19 and J usage is TRBJ2-1; TCRdb's D call of TRBD1 is untestable without DNA. Germline lookup yields CDR1 LNHDA and CDR2 SQIVND (reference sequence). The CDR3 runs to 14 residues. CDR3 in amino acids: CASRYRVSYNEQFF.

The rearrangement joins TRBV6-1 to TRBJ2-2. The CDR3 runs to 15 residues. Germline CDR1 reads MNHNS; CDR2 reads SASEGT. This CDR3 is CASTTGFVNTGELFF.

The chain links TRBV20-1 to TRBJ2-5; the TCRdb call, TRBD1, lacks DNA for checking. The V gene's germline CDR1 is DFQATT and CDR2 SNEGSKA (reference sequence). CDR3 size: 15 residues. This CDR3 reads CSARARTGNQETQYF.

This chain uses TRBV10-3 with TRBJ1-1. The CDR3 totals 13 residues. The V gene's germline CDR1 is ENHRY and CDR2 SYGVKD. The CDR3 is CAITRIMNTEAFF.

V is TRBV3-1 and J is TRBJ1-5. Germline V CDR1 and CDR2: LGHDT, YNNKEL (reference sequence). The CDR3 sequence is 14 residues long. This CDR3 is CASSRGGRLAPQHF.

The chain recombines TRBV5-1 with TRBJ1-2. Per germline, CDR1 SGHRS and CDR2 YFSETQ. This CDR3 region has 15 residues. CDR3 sequence: CASSLTYPSDGGYTF.

The gene calls are TRBV12-3 or TRBV12-4 and TRBJ1-3; TCRdb lists TRBD1, though no DNA is available to test this call. The CDR3 covers 14 residues. This chain's CDR3 is CASTPRWGGNTIYF.

This chain's CDR3 is CSAPGLASGELFF. The chain links TRBV20-1 to TRBJ2-2; TCRdb outputs TRBD2, but without DNA this stays unchecked. The CDR3 loop spans 13 amino acids. From germline, CDR1 is DFQATT and CDR2 SNEGSKA (reference sequence).

This CDR3 reads CASSHDGGNQPQHF. The genes are TRBV7-9 and TRBJ1-5. Germline assignment: CDR1 SEHNR and CDR2 FQNEAQ (reference sequence). This CDR3 region has 14 residues.

This chain links TRBV12-3 or TRBV12-4 with TRBJ2-4; TCRdb gives TRBD1 as the D gene, but with no DNA this cannot be confirmed. The CDR3 is 16 residues long. The CDR3 region is CASSRPGRLSKNIQYF.

The chain combines TRBV7-8 with TRBJ1-1; without DNA, the TCRdb call of TRBD1 cannot be checked. The germline gives CDR1 SGHVS, CDR2 FQNEAQ. The CDR3 consists of 16 residues. This CDR3 is CASSRDRVSVNTEAFF.

CDR3 protein: CASSQSTQSNEQFF. The rearrangement uses TRBV16 and TRBJ2-1. The CDR3 is 14 amino acids. CDR1 and CDR2 from the germline V gene are KGHSY and FQNENV. Looking up the rest from reference TRBV16 and TRBJ2-1 gives the full variable domain: GEEVAQTPKHLVRGEGQKAKLYCAPIKGHSYVFWYQQVLKNEFKFLISFQNENVFDETGMPKERFSAKCLPNSPCSLEIQATKLEDSAVYFCASSQSTQSNEQFFGPGTRLTVL.

V and J are TRBV28 and TRBJ2-5. This CDR3 region has 14 residues. Per the germline V gene, CDR1 is MDHEN and CDR2 is SYDVKM. The CDR3 loop is CASSLGGLGETQYF.

The chain uses TRBV7-8 and TRBJ2-3; TCRdb proposes TRBD1, but this gene call is untestable without DNA. Germline lookup yields CDR1 SGHVS and CDR2 FQNEAQ. The CDR3 spans 16 residues. The CDR3 protein is CASSQDLHGATDTQYF.

The chain recombines TRBV28 with TRBJ2-1; TCRdb names TRBD2, which stays unverified in the absence of DNA. This CDR3 is 15 amino acids long. Germline V CDR1 and CDR2: MDHEN, SYDVKM. The CDR3 sequence: CASSLYSGRSKEQFF.

The CDR3: CASSQGHGGQRYGYTF. The chain combines TRBV3-1 with TRBJ1-2; TCRdb's assignment of TRBD1 cannot be checked, as there is no DNA. Germline V gene data show CDR1 as LGHDT and CDR2 as YNNKEL (reference sequence). This CDR3 has 16 amino acids.

The chain carries TRBV28 and TRBJ2-3; TCRdb's D gene call, TRBD2, goes unchecked for lack of DNA. CDR1 is MDHEN and CDR2 is SYDVKM in the germline V gene. The CDR3 runs to 13 residues. Here the CDR3 reads CAYQASGIDTQYF.

V gene TRBV29-1 combines with J gene TRBJ2-7; TCRdb selects TRBD1, and the lack of DNA leaves this call unchecked. Germline CDR1 reads SQVTM; CDR2 reads ANQGSEA. This CDR3 is built from 11 residues. CDR3 sequence: CSVKQGYEQYF.

The CDR3 spells CASSSTLTPYEQYF. The chain recombines TRBV6-2 or TRBV6-3 with TRBJ2-7. CDR3 length: 14 amino acids. CDR1 is MNHEY and CDR2 is SVGEGT in the germline V gene.

The J gene is TRBJ2-3, the V gene TRBV7-3; the TCRdb D gene call, TRBD2, has no DNA to confirm it. In germline, CDR1 is SGHTA, CDR2 FQGTGA. The CDR3 loop spans 15 amino acids. CDR3 region: CASSLTGGPTDTQYF.

The chain is built from TRBV5-1 and TRBJ2-2; TCRdb's D gene call, TRBD2, goes unchecked for lack of DNA. Germline V CDR1 and CDR2: SGHRS, YFSETQ. The CDR3 is made up of 16 amino acids. The CDR3 here is CASSLGLAGVTGELFF. The entire variable domain, with the rest obtained from reference TRBV5-1 and TRBJ2-2, is as follows: KAGVTQTPRYLIKTRGQQVTLSCSPISGHRSVSWYQQTPGQGLQFLFEYFSETQRNKGNFPGRFSGRQFSNSRSEMNVSTLELGDSALYLCASSLGLAGVTGELFFGEGSRLTVL.

The J gene is TRBJ2-1, the V gene TRBV5-6; TCRdb reports TRBD2, a call that lacks DNA to check it against. CDR3 size: 14 residues. Germline CDR1 SGHDT, CDR2 YYEEEE. The CDR3 region is CASSSTTSVGEQFF.

This chain uses TRBV10-3 with TRBJ2-7. Germline assignment: CDR1 ENHRY and CDR2 SYGVKD. The CDR3 spans 14 residues. CDR3: CAISDPTASYEQYF.

This CDR3 reads CASSLASRGSYNEQFF. The chain carries TRBV6-5 and TRBJ2-1; there is no DNA to check the TCRdb D call of TRBD2. CDR3 length: 16 amino acids. CDR1 and CDR2 from the germline V gene are MNHEY and SVGAGI.

The rearrangement joins TRBV6-5 to TRBJ1-5. Germline loops: CDR1 MNHEY, CDR2 SVGAGI. CDR3 length equals 15 residues. CDR3: CASSNSGTSNQPQHF.

The chain links TRBV5-1 to TRBJ2-1; the D call from TCRdb, TRBD1, cannot be confirmed without DNA. The V gene's germline CDR1 is SGHRS and CDR2 YFSETQ. The CDR3 contains 14 residues. Here the CDR3 reads CASSPSHGANEQFF.